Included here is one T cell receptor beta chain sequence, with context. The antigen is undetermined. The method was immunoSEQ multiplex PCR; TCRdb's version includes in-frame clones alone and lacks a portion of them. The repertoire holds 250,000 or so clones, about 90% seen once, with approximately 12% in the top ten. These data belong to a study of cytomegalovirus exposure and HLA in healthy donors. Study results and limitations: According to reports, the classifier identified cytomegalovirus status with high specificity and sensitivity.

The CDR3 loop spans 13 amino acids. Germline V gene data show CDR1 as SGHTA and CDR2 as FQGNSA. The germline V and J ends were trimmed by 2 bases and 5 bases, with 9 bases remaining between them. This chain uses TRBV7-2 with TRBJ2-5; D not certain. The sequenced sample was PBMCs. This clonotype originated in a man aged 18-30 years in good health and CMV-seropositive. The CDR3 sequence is CASSLNALETQYF. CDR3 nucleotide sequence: TGTGCCAGCAGCTTAAACGCTTTGGAGACCCAGTACTTC.